The 24 T cell receptor beta chains reported below all come from one sample, sequenced in a study of blood T cell repertoires in COVID-19. Sequencing was performed with immunoSEQ multiplex PCR; in TCRdb, only in-frame clones are kept and a portion is missing. In the table there are fewer than 250,000 clones, about 91% of which are singletons. Sequenced input: peripheral blood. These receptors were collected from a woman aged 40 to 50 with acute or convalescent COVID-19.

This chain links TRBV9 with TRBJ1-1; no clear D. V lost 3 bases and J lost 10, with 10 bases in between. This CDR3 contains 11 residues. The germline V gene encodes CDR1 SGDLS and CDR2 YYNGEE. The DNA of the CDR3 is TGTGCCAGCAGCGCCCGGTTTGGAGCTTTCTTT. Amino acids: CASSARFGAFF. Filled out from reference TRBV9 and TRBJ1-1, the complete variable domain reads DSGVTQTPKHLITATGQRVTLRCSPRSGDLSVYWYQQSLDQGLQFLIQYYNGEERAKGNILERFSAQQFPDLHSELNLSSLELGDSALYFCASSARFGAFFGQGTRLTVV.

The chain couples TRBV18 to TRBJ2-7; D remains ambiguous. From germline, CDR1 is KGHSH and CDR2 LQKENI. V was cut by 2 bases and J by 7 bases, with 6 bases left in between. This CDR3 contains 11 residues. The CDR3 region has the DNA TGTGCCAGCTCACCAGGGCAAGAGCAGTACGTC. This codes for CASSPGQEQYV.

V is TRBV5-5 and J is TRBJ1-2, with D possibly TRBD1 on 6 matching bases. Germline V CDR1 and CDR2: SGHKS, YYEKEE (reference sequence). Trimming took 3 bases from V and 0 from J, leaving 15 bases between them. There are 16 residues in the CDR3. CDR3: CASSSLGQFTNYGYTF. CDR3 in DNA: TGTGCCAGCAGCTCCCTCGGACAGTTTACTAACTATGGCTACACCTTC.

The chain is built from TRBV7-3 and TRBJ1-2; D call uncertain. The CDR3 runs 17 residues. The germline V and J ends were trimmed by 0 bases and 2 bases, with 16 bases remaining between them. Germline loops: CDR1 SGHTA, CDR2 FQGTGA. In DNA form, the CDR3 reads TGTGCCAGCAGCTTAACGGCGAGAGGTACTTCAAACTATGGCTACACCTTC. This codes for CASSLTARGTSNYGYTF.

V gene TRBV11-2 combines with J gene TRBJ2-1; 12 bases are shared with TRBD2. This CDR3 is built from 15 residues. V lost 1 base, J lost 9 bases, and 4 bases stayed unmatched. Germline values: CDR1 SGHAT, CDR2 FQNNGV. Here the CDR3 DNA reads TGTGCCAGCAGCTTAGCTAGCGGGGGGGCCGGTGAGCAGTTCTTC. Amino acids: CASSLASGGAGEQFF. Together with reference TRBV11-2 and TRBJ2-1, the CDR3 gives the full variable domain: EAGVAQSPRYKIIEKRQSVAFWCNPISGHATLYWYQQILGQGPKLLIQFQNNGVVDDSQLPKDRFSAERLKGVDSTLKIQPAKLEDSAVYLCASSLASGGAGEQFFGPGTRLTVL.

This chain links TRBV7-8 with TRBJ2-7; no firm D call. Trimming removed 1 base from V and 3 bases from J, with 7 bases in between. In germline, CDR1 is SGHVS, CDR2 FQNEAQ. This CDR3 has 13 residues. In DNA, the CDR3 is TGTGCCAGCAGCTTAGGTTCCGGCTACGAGCAGTACGTC. It encodes CASSLGSGYEQYV.

The rearrangement joins TRBV1 to TRBJ1-1. TRBV1 is shown as a pseudogene. The CDR3 is 18 residues long. The CDR3 nucleotides read TGCACCAGCAGTCCCCGGGGTCAACTTGAGTCTGAGAACGCTGAAGCTTTCTTT. Its protein is CTSSPRGQLESENAEAFF.

The sample holds a few counts of this clone. The V and J genes are TRBV6-4 and TRBJ2-1, with 7 bases matching TRBD2. Per germline, CDR1 MRHNA and CDR2 SNTAGT. Trimming removed 0 bases from V and 3 bases from J; junction bases left unmatched: 5. CDR3 length: 16 residues. This CDR3 reads CASSDSSAGDYNEQFF. CDR3 DNA sequence: TGTGCCAGCAGTGACTCCTCGGCGGGGGACTACAATGAGCAGTTCTTC.

The V gene is TRBV27, the J gene TRBJ2-7; no clear D. This CDR3 is 13 amino acids long. The germline CDR1 and CDR2 sequences are MNHEY and SMNVEV (reference sequence). V dropped 3 bases and J dropped 3 bases, with 9 bases sitting between them. CDR3 sequence (DNA): TGTGCCAGCAGTTTCGGGTCGGGCTACGAGCAGTACGTC. Translation: CASSFGSGYEQYV.

The gene calls are TRBV7-9 and TRBJ1-4; 7 positions match TRBD1. The CDR3 runs 14 residues. V lost 5 bases to trimming and J lost 3 bases; unmatched junction nucleotides: 3. Germline assignment: CDR1 SEHNR and CDR2 FQNEAQ (reference sequence). CDR3 sequence: CASSPGQSNEKLFF. The CDR3 nucleotides read TGTGCCAGCAGCCCGGGACAGTCTAATGAAAAACTGTTTTTT. The full variable domain, its missing parts supplied by reference TRBV7-9 and TRBJ1-4, is DTGVSQNPRHKITKRGQNVTFRCDPISEHNRLYWYRQTLGQGPEFLTYFQNEAQLEKSRLLSDRFSAERPKGSFSTLEIQRTEQGDSAMYLCASSPGQSNEKLFFGSGTQLSVL.

The V gene is TRBV19, the J gene TRBJ1-4; 7 bases map to TRBD1. V lost 5 bases, J lost 4 bases, and 7 bases stayed unmatched. Per the germline V gene, CDR1 is LNHDA and CDR2 is SQIVND (reference sequence). The CDR3 totals 15 residues. CDR3 in amino acids: CASSPTGQFNEKLFF. The CDR3 nucleotides are TGTGCCAGTAGTCCAACGGGACAGTTTAATGAAAAACTGTTTTTT. The full variable domain, its missing parts supplied by reference TRBV19 and TRBJ1-4, is DGGITQSPKYLFRKEGQNVTLSCEQNLNHDAMYWYRQDPGQGLRLIYYSQIVNDFQKGDIAEGYSVSREKKESFPLTVTSAQKNPTAFYLCASSPTGQFNEKLFFGSGTQLSVL.

On this clone: Other DNA sequences in the sample encode the same CDR3. This rearrangement joins TRBV29-1 to TRBJ1-2; TRBD1 matches 11 bases. The CDR3 is 13 amino acids. Trimming cost V 7 bases and J 4 bases; bases outside gene matches: 5. Germline CDR1 and CDR2: SQVTM and ANQGSEA. The CDR3 nucleotides are TGCAGCGCCGGCGGGACAGGGGGCTATGGCTACACCTTC. Protein product: CSAGGTGGYGYTF.

This rearrangement joins TRBV30 to TRBJ1-5; D is uncertain. V was clipped by 4 bases and J by 7 bases, with 20 bases between them. This CDR3 has 15 residues. CDR1 GTSNPN and CDR2 SVGIG come from the germline V gene (reference sequence). Written as DNA, the CDR3 is TGTGCCTGGACCCCCGGTGGACTCCTGGGGCAGCCCCAGCATTTT. Its protein product is CAWTPGGLLGQPQHF.

The rearrangement joins TRBV28 to TRBJ2-7; D remains ambiguous. The CDR3 consists of 11 residues. Germline V gene sequence: CDR1 MDHEN, CDR2 SYDVKM. Trimming removed 7 bases from V and 2 bases from J, with 6 bases in between. In DNA, the CDR3 is TGTGCCAGCACCGAGACCTACGAGCAGTACGTC. This gives the protein CASTETYEQYV.

The chain uses TRBV7-9 and TRBJ1-2; D unclear. CDR3 length: 13 amino acids. Trimming took 1 base from V and 6 from J, leaving 9 bases between them. Germline-derived CDR1 and CDR2 are SEHNR and FQNEAQ (reference sequence). CDR3 protein: CASSLEAADGYTF. The DNA for the CDR3 is TGTGCCAGCAGCTTAGAGGCGGCGGATGGCTACACCTTC.

The chain uses TRBV12-5 and TRBJ2-2, with 7 nucleotides matching TRBD1. V lost 2 bases to trimming and J lost 9 bases; unmatched junction nucleotides: 3. This CDR3 is built from 13 residues. The germline gives CDR1 LGHNT, CDR2 FRNRAP. This CDR3 reads CASGLTGDRELFF. CDR3 in DNA: TGTGCTAGTGGTTTGACAGGGGACCGGGAGCTGTTTTTT.

The chain employs TRBV6-6 and TRBJ1-4; D remains unclear. V lost 8 bases and J 4 bases, leaving 14 bases between the germline ends. CDR1 and CDR2 from the germline V gene are MNHNY and SVGAGI (reference sequence). The CDR3 is made up of 14 amino acids. CDR3 residues: CASCRGRNNEKLFF. DNA for the CDR3: TGTGCCAGCTGCCGGGGTCGGAATAATGAAAAACTGTTTTTT.

The V and J genes are TRBV13 and TRBJ2-2; D not certain. The CDR3 totals 13 residues. Trimming stripped 3 bases from V and 5 bases from J, with 7 bases between. Germline-derived CDR1 and CDR2 are PRHDT and FYEKMQ (reference sequence). The CDR3 sequence is CASSLSRTGELFF. CDR3 DNA: TGTGCCAGCAGCTTGAGTCGGACCGGGGAGCTGTTTTTT.

The chain combines TRBV20-1 with TRBJ1-1; D possibly corresponds to TRBD1 (6 bases). The CDR3 contains 15 residues. Trimming took off 3 bases at V and 3 bases at J, with 17 bases between the two ends. Germline V gene sequence: CDR1 DFQATT, CDR2 SNEGSKA (reference sequence). The CDR3 here is CSASRNRAGHTEAFF. The CDR3 coding sequence is TGCAGTGCTAGTCGTAACAGGGCGGGTCACACTGAAGCTTTCTTT.

This chain links TRBV12-5 with TRBJ1-2; 10 nucleotides match TRBD1. V was pared by 5 bases and J by 2 bases, with 17 bases of the junction left unmatched. The CDR3 has 19 amino acids. The germline V gene has CDR1 LGHNT and CDR2 FRNRAP. The CDR3 DNA follows: TGTGCTAGTGGTCCTGGACATGAGGGACAGGGGTCTACCAACTATGGCTACACCTTC. Encoded protein: CASGPGHEGQGSTNYGYTF.

The chain combines TRBV21-1 with TRBJ2-2; TRBD2 is the table's D call and was not checked against the DNA. TRBV21-1 is shown as a pseudogene. The CDR3 sequence is 16 residues long. CDR3 in amino acids: CASSKVATSGTGELFF. The CDR3 bases are TGTGCCAGCAGCAAAGTGGCGACTAGCGGCACCGGGGAGCTGTTTTTT.

This chain uses TRBV5-1 with TRBJ1-1, with D unresolved. Between the trimmed V and J ends, which lost 2 bases and 3 bases, there was a span of 11 bases. The CDR3 has 14 residues. Germline CDR1 and CDR2: SGHRS and YFSETQ. The CDR3 coding sequence is TGCGCCAGCAGCTTTACGGTCGGGTACACTGAAGCTTTCTTT. Translated, it gives CASSFTVGYTEAFF.

This chain connects TRBV6-2 or TRBV6-3 to TRBJ2-3, with TRBD2 matching over 10 bases. Germline V lookup: CDR1 MNHEY, CDR2 SVGEGT. V lost 6 bases to trimming and J lost 1 base; unmatched junction nucleotides: 1. The CDR3 spans 14 residues. Here the CDR3 DNA reads TGTGCCAGCAGCGGACTAGCGGGCACAGATACGCAGTATTTT. Translation gives CASSGLAGTDTQYF.

The gene calls are TRBV6-5 and TRBJ1-1; weak D call: TRBD1 (6 bases). The CDR3 has 13 amino acids. The germline V gene encodes CDR1 MNHEY and CDR2 SVGAGI. Trimming pared 5 bases from V and 7 bases from J, leaving 14 bases between. The chain's CDR3 is CASSPGGGLEAFF. The CDR3 nucleotides are TGTGCCAGCAGTCCGGGGGGGGGCCTTGAAGCTTTCTTT.